This TCR beta chain was recorded in a study of cytomegalovirus exposure and HLA in healthy donors. Whole-study findings and limits: Analyzed later, association rates of TCRs varied across HLA loci, with DRB1 most and HLA-C fewest. In vitro confirmation showed a few CMV-associated chains to be CMV antigen specific. The study put under 200 TCR beta chains on its list as cytomegalovirus-associated.

PCR used 60 Vbeta primers and 13 Jbeta primers. Here immunoSEQ multiplex PCR was the method, and the copy in TCRdb shows in-frame clones only, minus some. The sample records 150,000 to 200,000 clones, around 84% being singletons. At collection, donors were nominally healthy, but unrecorded immune exposures were probable. The CDR3 has 14 residues. Germline-derived CDR1 and CDR2 are KGHSH and LQKENI. V gave up 2 bases and J gave up 5 bases, with 12 bases separating them. Details on this clone: No antigen is known for it.

The clonotype originates from a woman younger than 35 in good health and CMV-seronegative. V usage is TRBV18 and J usage is TRBJ1-1; tentatively, D is TRBD1 (6 bases). The sample comprised PBMCs. The CDR3 nucleotides read TGTGCCAGCTCACCAATTAGGGGGAGTACTGAAGCTTTCTTT. Protein product: CASSPIRGSTEAFF.